This TCR beta chain was identified in a study of CD8 T cells in Susac syndrome. TEMRA cells were FACS-enriched and CD8+ and CD4+ T cells negatively isolated. Random hexamers were used to reverse transcribe an amount of roughly 0.45 to 1 ug RNA. MiXCR was run by TCRdb on the immunoSEQ multiplex PCR reads, yielding one entry per CDR3 protein. The data contain roughly 150,000 distinct CDR3 sequences, 93% of them singletons. Material for sequencing was CD4+ T cells from PBMCs. This clonotype was obtained from a human donor in good health.

CDR3 in DNA: TGTGCCAGCTCACCAGGGGGCCAGAACCATGGCTACACCTTC. Its protein is CASSPGGQNHGYTF. V and J are TRBV18 and TRBJ1-2, with D perhaps matching TRBD1 (6 bases). V was cut by 2 bases and J by 6 bases, with 13 bases left in between. This CDR3 region has 14 residues. Germline assignment: CDR1 KGHSH and CDR2 LQKENI.